This T cell receptor (beta chain) was recovered during a study of blood T cell repertoires in COVID-19. Study summary: Sample material is recorded as cDNA or gDNA derived from T cells, B-cell-depleted T cells, or PBMCs.

The cohort comprised adults aged about 18 to 100 years residing in approximately 22 US areas. Cohorts were assigned according to the clinical history that participants reported. CDR3 length: 13 amino acids. Germline V CDR1 and CDR2: SQVTM, ANQGSEA. The V end lost 3 bases, the J end lost 6 bases, and 15 bases lay between the germline ends. Measured with immunoSEQ multiplex PCR; TCRdb has only the in-frame clones, and not every one. The top ten clones hold about 9.3% of a sample with nearly 250,000 clones, 85% of them seen once. The V gene is TRBV29-1, the J gene TRBJ2-7, with D tentatively TRBD2 (5 bases). This receptor was identified in a woman in her 50s with acute COVID-19. Sequenced: PBMCs or T cells enriched from blood (not recorded which). CDR3 in amino acids: CSVEYDYAGEQYF. The CDR3 nucleotides are TGCAGCGTTGAGTACGACTATGCGGGCGAGCAGTACTTC.